This is a list of T cell receptor beta chains from one sample in a study of neurological immune-mediated disorders. TCRdb itself ran the 5' RACE reads through MiXCR, one entry per CDR3 protein. The top ten clones hold 4.6% of a sample with 70,000 to 75,000 distinct CDR3 sequences, roughly 15% of them seen once. The sequenced sample consisted of PBMCs. These receptors were taken from a female donor with HTLV-1-associated myelopathy (HAM/TSP). The CDR3 runs from the conserved cysteine through the conserved F or W. Fields, in order: J gene, V gene, CDR3 protein.

j_gene: TRBJ1-5
v_gene: TRBV20-1
CDR3aa: CSASLGGTGNQPQHF

j_gene: TRBJ2-1
v_gene: TRBV4-1
CDR3aa: CASSQVDSTYNEQFF

j_gene: TRBJ2-1
v_gene: TRBV11-2
CDR3aa: CASSLGRYYNEQFF

j_gene: TRBJ1-2
v_gene: TRBV5-1
CDR3aa: CASSPEPSGNYGYTF

j_gene: TRBJ2-2
v_gene: TRBV29-1
CDR3aa: CSVGRGPEELFF

j_gene: TRBJ2-5
v_gene: TRBV10-1
CDR3aa: CASSESGSGETQYF

j_gene: TRBJ1-1
v_gene: TRBV28
CDR3aa: CASMNTEAFF

j_gene: TRBJ2-6
v_gene: TRBV5-1
CDR3aa: CASSLLGVGSSGANVLTF

j_gene: TRBJ1-2
v_gene: TRBV15
CDR3aa: CATSRVDFGDYGYTF

j_gene: TRBJ1-3
v_gene: TRBV7-9
CDR3aa: CASSRQGSGNTIYF

j_gene: TRBJ2-2
v_gene: TRBV30
CDR3aa: CAGGTSGAYANTGELFF

j_gene: TRBJ2-3
v_gene: TRBV11-2
CDR3aa: CASSRSASTDTQYF

j_gene: TRBJ2-7
v_gene: TRBV12-3/TRBV12-4
CDR3aa: CARQTGTGGGEQYF

j_gene: TRBJ2-4
v_gene: TRBV20-1
CDR3aa: CSARPGTGSNIQYF

j_gene: TRBJ2-3
v_gene: TRBV5-1
CDR3aa: CASSSGQAVSTDTQYF

j_gene: TRBJ1-1
v_gene: TRBV6-6
CDR3aa: CASRTDRVVAEAFF

j_gene: TRBJ2-2
v_gene: TRBV7-9
CDR3aa: CASSLALGELFF

j_gene: TRBJ2-1
v_gene: TRBV5-5
CDR3aa: CASSLRLAGGIYNEQFF

j_gene: TRBJ2-6
v_gene: TRBV5-1
CDR3aa: CASSLAAGPGANVLTF

j_gene: TRBJ1-1
v_gene: TRBV20-1
CDR3aa: CSARLGGLSTEAFF

j_gene: TRBJ1-5
v_gene: TRBV9
CDR3aa: CASSVGPGGNQPQHF

j_gene: TRBJ2-3
v_gene: TRBV7-9
CDR3aa: CASSPLGRDTQYF

j_gene: TRBJ1-2
v_gene: TRBV28
CDR3aa: CASHSNYGYTF

j_gene: TRBJ2-1
v_gene: TRBV2
CDR3aa: CASSVDYQQFF

j_gene: TRBJ1-1
v_gene: TRBV5-6
CDR3aa: CASSVDRGWDTEAFF

j_gene: TRBJ1-1
v_gene: TRBV29-1
CDR3aa: CSVAGQGGAEAFF

j_gene: TRBJ2-3
v_gene: TRBV20-1
CDR3aa: CSARDQKVAHTQYF

j_gene: TRBJ1-1
v_gene: TRBV6-4
CDR3aa: CASSSMGARLRGTEAFF

j_gene: TRBJ2-5
v_gene: TRBV18
CDR3aa: CASSQAGTGFLETQYF

j_gene: TRBJ2-2
v_gene: TRBV5-1
CDR3aa: CASGGTVNTGELFF

j_gene: TRBJ2-2
v_gene: TRBV7-2
CDR3aa: CASSLASGGAGELFF

j_gene: TRBJ2-3
v_gene: TRBV5-1
CDR3aa: CASSWAQDADTQYF

j_gene: TRBJ1-6
v_gene: TRBV28
CDR3aa: CASSLTGTNSPLHF

j_gene: TRBJ2-1
v_gene: TRBV20-1
CDR3aa: CSALAGTYNEQFF

j_gene: TRBJ1-5
v_gene: TRBV12-3/TRBV12-4
CDR3aa: CASSTGRYQPQHF

j_gene: TRBJ2-3
v_gene: TRBV20-1
CDR3aa: CSASRRGEATDTQYF

j_gene: TRBJ1-1
v_gene: TRBV15
CDR3aa: CATSSDRGRKAFF

j_gene: TRBJ2-7
v_gene: TRBV15
CDR3aa: CATSRDLRTDEQYF

j_gene: TRBJ2-7
v_gene: TRBV12-3/TRBV12-4
CDR3aa: CASSLAGGLYEQYF

j_gene: TRBJ2-2
v_gene: TRBV29-1
CDR3aa: CSVVRANTGELFF

j_gene: TRBJ1-1
v_gene: TRBV9
CDR3aa: CASSAFLGTEAFF

j_gene: TRBJ2-2
v_gene: TRBV5-1
CDR3aa: CASSQPSGVTGELFF

j_gene: TRBJ1-4
v_gene: TRBV7-8
CDR3aa: CASSARGFGTDLVEEKLFF

j_gene: TRBJ2-7
v_gene: TRBV5-1
CDR3aa: CASSFPLEQYF

j_gene: TRBJ2-5
v_gene: TRBV18
CDR3aa: CASSRGQGQETQYF

j_gene: TRBJ2-7
v_gene: TRBV4-1
CDR3aa: CASSQDNGYEQYF

j_gene: TRBJ2-1
v_gene: TRBV7-9
CDR3aa: CASSLSGRYYNEQFF

j_gene: TRBJ2-3
v_gene: TRBV3-1
CDR3aa: CASSRRWATDTQYF

j_gene: TRBJ2-1
v_gene: TRBV5-1
CDR3aa: CASSPTSGGRNEQFF

j_gene: TRBJ2-7
v_gene: TRBV9
CDR3aa: CASSADRVAFDQYF

j_gene: TRBJ2-1
v_gene: TRBV4-2
CDR3aa: CASSQESFSYNEQFF

j_gene: TRBJ1-4
v_gene: TRBV5-6
CDR3aa: CASSLEVNEKLFF

j_gene: TRBJ1-5
v_gene: TRBV7-2
CDR3aa: CASSQGVRVQPQHF

j_gene: TRBJ2-7
v_gene: TRBV10-2
CDR3aa: CASRKDRVREQYF

j_gene: TRBJ2-7
v_gene: TRBV6-5
CDR3aa: CASSWGQSYEQYF